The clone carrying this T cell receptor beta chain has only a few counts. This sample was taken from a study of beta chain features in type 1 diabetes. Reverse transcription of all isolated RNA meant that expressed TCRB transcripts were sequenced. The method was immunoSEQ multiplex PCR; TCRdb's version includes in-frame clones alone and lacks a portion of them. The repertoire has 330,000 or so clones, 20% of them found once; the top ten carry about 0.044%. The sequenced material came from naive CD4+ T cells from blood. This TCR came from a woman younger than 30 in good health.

CDR3 sequence reads: CASSDQGLETQYF. The CDR3 DNA reads as TGTGCCAGCAGTGATCAGGGGCTGGAGACCCAGTACTTC. The rearrangement joins TRBV25-1 to TRBJ2-5, with TRBD1 as a possible D gene (6 bases). Trimming stripped 3 bases from V and 5 bases from J, with 10 bases between. This CDR3 has 13 residues. Germline V gives CDR1 MGHDK, CDR2 SYGVNS.